This entry lists 10 T cell receptor beta chains sequenced from one sample in a study of T cell responses to AZD1222 COVID-19 vaccine. TCRdb's copy holds only in-frame clones and misses some; the assay was immunoSEQ multiplex PCR. The data contain 43,000 or so clones, about 90% of them singletons. This material consisted of peripheral blood, taken 28 days after the second AZD1222 dose. The receptor source for this set is an adult who received the AZD1222 COVID-19 vaccine.

The chain employs TRBV29-1 and TRBJ1-1, with D possibly matching TRBD1 (6 bases). Germline V CDR1 and CDR2: SQVTM, ANQGSEA. This CDR3 spans 14 amino acids. V lost 7 bases and J lost 4, with 19 bases in between. The CDR3 nucleotides are TGCAGCGCTTCTTCACAGGGCCCTGGCACTGAAGCTTTCTTT. Protein product: CSASSQGPGTEAFF. Looking up the rest from reference TRBV29-1 and TRBJ1-1 gives the full variable domain: SAVISQKPSRDICQRGTSLTIQCQVDSQVTMMFWYRQQPGQSLTLIATANQGSEATYESGFVIDKFPISRPNLTFSTLTVSNMSPEDSSIYLCSASSQGPGTEAFFGQGTRLTVV.

This clone appeared a single time. This chain uses TRBV10-1 with TRBJ1-1; D unclear. Germline V gene sequence: CDR1 WNHNN, CDR2 SYGVQD (reference sequence). The V end was cut by 5 bases, the J end by 4 bases, with 14 bases between. There are 14 residues in the CDR3. CDR3 DNA sequence: TGCGCCAGCAGTCCCCTCGGGCGAGGCACTGAAGCTTTCTTT. It translates to CASSPLGRGTEAFF.

V and J are TRBV19 and TRBJ2-1; 9 bases map to TRBD2. Germline V gives CDR1 LNHDA, CDR2 SQIVND (reference sequence). V lost 1 base and J lost 5; bases outside the gene matches: 6. The CDR3 runs 16 residues. In DNA, the CDR3 is TGTGCCAGTAGTATAGCGGCGGGGGGGCTCGACAATGAGCAGTTCTTC. It encodes CASSIAAGGLDNEQFF.

The chain has TRBV3-1 (or the pseudogene TRBV3-2) and TRBJ2-5; D not certain. The CDR3 totals 14 residues. In germline, CDR1 is LGHDT, CDR2 YNNKEL (reference sequence). Trimming shortened V by 1 base and J by 2 bases, and 8 bases separated the two germline ends. The CDR3 DNA reads TGTGCCAGCAGCCAAGTTCTGTTACAAGAGACCCAGTACTTC. Translation gives CASSQVLLQETQYF.

The chain recombines TRBV12-3 or TRBV12-4 with TRBJ1-2, with TRBD1 matching 9 bases. The CDR3 sequence is 13 residues long. After removal of 5 bases from V and 8 bases from J, the junction contained 6 bases not matched to a gene. The CDR3 here is CASSTGTGNGYTF. Here the CDR3 DNA reads TGTGCCAGCAGTACCGGGACAGGGAACGGCTACACCTTC.

The rearrangement joins TRBV9 to TRBJ1-1, with a weak D call TRBD1 (6 bases). Germline V gene data show CDR1 as SGDLS and CDR2 as YYNGEE. The length of the CDR3 is 15 residues. The ends were cut back, 0 bases at V and 0 bases at J, with 9 bases in the middle. CDR3: CASSVVGAVNTEAFF. Written as DNA, the CDR3 is TGTGCCAGCAGCGTAGTGGGGGCGGTGAACACTGAAGCTTTCTTT.

This clone has just a few counts. V gene TRBV5-6 combines with J gene TRBJ1-1; no firm D call. V was pared by 2 bases and J by 4 bases, with 9 bases between. Germline assignment: CDR1 SGHDT and CDR2 YYEEEE. The CDR3 sequence is 13 residues long. The CDR3 DNA reads as TGTGCCAGCAGCTTCATCGAGAGCACTGAAGCTTTCTTT. Translation: CASSFIESTEAFF.

CDR3 in amino acids: CASSQDLKTVEAFF. In nucleotides, the CDR3 is TGTGCCAGCAGCCAAGATTTGAAAACTGTTGAAGCTTTCTTT. The chain couples TRBV4-2 to TRBJ1-1; no definite D call. The CDR3 covers 14 residues. Trimming stripped 0 bases from V and 7 bases from J, with 12 bases between. The germline V gene encodes CDR1 LGHNA and CDR2 YNFKEQ.

Notes on this clone: The junction shows a germline mismatch at one end, possibly a read error. The chain recombines TRBV5-1 with TRBJ1-4, with 10 bases aligning to TRBD1. Looked up from germline, CDR1 is SGHRS and CDR2 is YFSETQ. The CDR3 runs 14 residues. The CDR3 protein is CASSLDRGSEKLFF. The CDR3 nucleotides are TGCGCCAGCAGTTTGGACAGGGGGAGTGAAAAACTGTTTTTT.

The rearrangement joins TRBV6-5 to TRBJ1-6; the D gene is possibly TRBD1 (6 bases). The germline V gene has CDR1 MNHEY and CDR2 SVGAGI. The CDR3 is 13 residues long. V lost 6 bases and J lost 6, with 9 bases in between. CDR3 residues: CASRDRPNSPLHF. The CDR3 DNA reads TGTGCCAGCAGGGACAGACCTAATTCACCCCTCCACTTT.